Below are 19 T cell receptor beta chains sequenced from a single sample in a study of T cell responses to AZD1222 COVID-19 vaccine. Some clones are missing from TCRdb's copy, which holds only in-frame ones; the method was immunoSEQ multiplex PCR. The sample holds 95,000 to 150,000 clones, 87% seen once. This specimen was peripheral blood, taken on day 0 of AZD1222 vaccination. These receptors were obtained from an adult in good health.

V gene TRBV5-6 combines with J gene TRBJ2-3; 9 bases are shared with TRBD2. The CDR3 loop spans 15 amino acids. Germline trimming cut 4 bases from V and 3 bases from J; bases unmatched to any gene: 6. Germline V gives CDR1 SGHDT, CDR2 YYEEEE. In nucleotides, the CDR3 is TGTGCCAGCAGCCCGGGGCTAGCGGGGACAGATACGCAGTATTTT. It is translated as CASSPGLAGTDTQYF. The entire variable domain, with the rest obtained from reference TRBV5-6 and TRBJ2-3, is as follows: DAGVTQSPTHLIKTRGQQVTLRCSPKSGHDTVSWYQQALGQGPQFIFQYYEEEERQRGNFPDRFSGHQFPNYSSELNVNALLLGDSALYLCASSPGLAGTDTQYFGPGTRLTVL.

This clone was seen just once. The CDR3 protein is CASSSLGADSYEQYF. CDR3 DNA: TGTGCCAGCAGCTCGTTAGGAGCGGATTCCTACGAGCAGTACTTC. The genes are TRBV3-1 (or the pseudogene TRBV3-2) and TRBJ2-7, with a tentative D call TRBD2 (5 bases). CDR1 and CDR2 from the germline V gene are LGHDT and YNNKEL (reference sequence). Between the trimmed V and J ends, which lost 5 bases and 1 base, there was a span of 15 bases. The CDR3 spans 15 residues.

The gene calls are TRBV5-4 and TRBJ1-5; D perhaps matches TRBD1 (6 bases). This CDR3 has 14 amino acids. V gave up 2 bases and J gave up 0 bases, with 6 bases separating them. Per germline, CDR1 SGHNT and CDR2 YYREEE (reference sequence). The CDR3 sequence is CASSLQGSNQPQHF. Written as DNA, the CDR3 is TGTGCCAGCAGCTTACAGGGTAGCAATCAGCCCCAGCATTTT.

The CDR3 DNA follows: TGTGCCAGCAGTTACTCGTCCGGGACTAATTACGAGCAGTACTTC. The encoded protein is CASSYSSGTNYEQYF. The V call is TRBV6-2 or TRBV6-3, the J call TRBJ2-7, with TRBD2 identical over 7 bases. Germline V gene data show CDR1 as MNHEY and CDR2 as SVGEGT. This CDR3 contains 15 residues. V was clipped by 0 bases and J by 4 bases; unmatched bases: 6.

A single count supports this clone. For the CDR3, the DNA is TGTGCCAGCAGTTACTCCGGCCTGGGTAGGGGCTACACCTTC. Its protein product is CASSYSGLGRGYTF. The chain combines TRBV6-5 with TRBJ1-2; D is ambiguous. Looked up from germline, CDR1 is MNHEY and CDR2 is SVGAGI. V was pared by 0 bases and J by 8 bases, with 13 bases between. The CDR3 has 14 residues.

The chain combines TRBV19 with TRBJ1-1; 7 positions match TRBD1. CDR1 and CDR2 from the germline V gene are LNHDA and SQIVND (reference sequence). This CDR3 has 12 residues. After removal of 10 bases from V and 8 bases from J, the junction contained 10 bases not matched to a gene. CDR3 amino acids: CATTGQPSEAFF. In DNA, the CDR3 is TGTGCCACCACGGGACAGCCCAGCGAAGCTTTCTTT.

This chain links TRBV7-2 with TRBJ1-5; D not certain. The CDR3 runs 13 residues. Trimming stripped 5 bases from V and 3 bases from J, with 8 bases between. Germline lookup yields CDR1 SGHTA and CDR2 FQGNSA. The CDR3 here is CASSRSTNQPQHF. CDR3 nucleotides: TGTGCCAGCAGCAGGAGTACCAATCAGCCCCAGCATTTT.

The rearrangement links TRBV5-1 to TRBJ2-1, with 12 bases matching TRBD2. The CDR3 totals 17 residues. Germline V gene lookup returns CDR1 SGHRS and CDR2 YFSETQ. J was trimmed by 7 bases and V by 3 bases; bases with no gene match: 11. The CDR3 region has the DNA TGCGCCAGCAGCTGGTCGGTGGGAGGGACTAGCGGGAATGAGCAGTTCTTC. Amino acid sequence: CASSWSVGGTSGNEQFF.

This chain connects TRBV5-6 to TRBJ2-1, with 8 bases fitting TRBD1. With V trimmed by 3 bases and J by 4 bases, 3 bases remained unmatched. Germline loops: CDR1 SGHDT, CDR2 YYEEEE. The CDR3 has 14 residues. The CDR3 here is CASSYRTGYNEQFF. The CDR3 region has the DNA TGTGCCAGCAGCTACCGGACAGGGTACAATGAGCAGTTCTTC.

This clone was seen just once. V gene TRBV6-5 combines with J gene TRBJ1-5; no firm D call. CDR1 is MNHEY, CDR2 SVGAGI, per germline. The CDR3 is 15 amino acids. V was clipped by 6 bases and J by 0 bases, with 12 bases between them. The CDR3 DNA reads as TGTGCCAGCAGCCTAGGACGGGTTAGCAATCAGCCCCAGCATTTT. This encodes CASSLGRVSNQPQHF.

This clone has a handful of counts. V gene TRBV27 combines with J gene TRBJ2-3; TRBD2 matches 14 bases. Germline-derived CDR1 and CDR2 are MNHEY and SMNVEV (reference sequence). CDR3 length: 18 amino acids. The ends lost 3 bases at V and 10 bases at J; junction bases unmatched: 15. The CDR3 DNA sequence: TGTGCCAGCAGTTTCTCTGGGACTAGCGGGGGTCCACGTGGGGCGCAGTATTTT. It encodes CASSFSGTSGGPRGAQYF.

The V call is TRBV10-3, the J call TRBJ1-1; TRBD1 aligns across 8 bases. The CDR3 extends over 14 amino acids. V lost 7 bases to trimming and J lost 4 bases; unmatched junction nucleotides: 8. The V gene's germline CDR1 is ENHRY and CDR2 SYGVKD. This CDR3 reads CAIMAGGMGTEAFF. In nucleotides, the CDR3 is TGTGCCATCATGGCAGGGGGCATGGGCACTGAAGCTTTCTTT.

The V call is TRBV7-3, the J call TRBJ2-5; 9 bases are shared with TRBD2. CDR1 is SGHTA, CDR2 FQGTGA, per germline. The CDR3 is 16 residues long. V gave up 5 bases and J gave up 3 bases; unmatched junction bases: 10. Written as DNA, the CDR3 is TGTGCCAGCAGCCCGGCCCGGCTAGCGGGAAAAGAGACCCAGTACTTC. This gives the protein CASSPARLAGKETQYF.

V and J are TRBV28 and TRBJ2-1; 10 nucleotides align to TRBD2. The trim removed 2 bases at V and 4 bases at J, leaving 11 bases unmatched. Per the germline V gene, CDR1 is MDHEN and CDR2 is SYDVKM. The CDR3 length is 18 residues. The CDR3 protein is CASSLRLDSGRPYNEQFF. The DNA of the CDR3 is TGTGCCAGCAGTTTACGCTTAGATAGCGGGAGGCCATACAATGAGCAGTTCTTC.

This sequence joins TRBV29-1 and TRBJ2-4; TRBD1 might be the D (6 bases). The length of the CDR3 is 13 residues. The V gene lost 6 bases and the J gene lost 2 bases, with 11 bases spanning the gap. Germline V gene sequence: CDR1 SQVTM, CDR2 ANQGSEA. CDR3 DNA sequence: TGCAGCGTCGCTCAGGGGTCCAAAAACATTCAGTACTTC. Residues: CSVAQGSKNIQYF.

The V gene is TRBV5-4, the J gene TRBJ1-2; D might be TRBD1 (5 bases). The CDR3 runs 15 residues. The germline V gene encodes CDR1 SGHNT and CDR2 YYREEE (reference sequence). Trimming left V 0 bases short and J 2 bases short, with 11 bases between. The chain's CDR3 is CASSLGGTENYGYTF. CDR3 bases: TGTGCCAGCAGCTTGGGCGGGACCGAAAACTATGGCTACACCTTC.

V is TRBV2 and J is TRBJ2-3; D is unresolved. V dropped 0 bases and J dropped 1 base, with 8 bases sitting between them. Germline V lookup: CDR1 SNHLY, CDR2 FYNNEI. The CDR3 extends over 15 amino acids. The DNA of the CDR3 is TGTGCCAGCAGTGAAGCAGGGATGGGCACAGATACGCAGTATTTT. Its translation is CASSEAGMGTDTQYF.

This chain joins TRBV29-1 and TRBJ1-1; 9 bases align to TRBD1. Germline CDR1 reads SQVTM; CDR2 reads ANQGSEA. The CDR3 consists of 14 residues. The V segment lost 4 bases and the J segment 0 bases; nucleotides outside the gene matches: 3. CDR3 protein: CSVGGTGMNTEAFF. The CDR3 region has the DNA TGCAGCGTTGGGGGGACAGGGATGAACACTGAAGCTTTCTTT.

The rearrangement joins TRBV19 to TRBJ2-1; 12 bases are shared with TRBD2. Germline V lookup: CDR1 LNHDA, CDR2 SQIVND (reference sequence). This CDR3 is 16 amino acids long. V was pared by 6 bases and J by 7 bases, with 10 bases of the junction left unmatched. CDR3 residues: CASSPGLAGPFNEQFF. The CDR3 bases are TGTGCCAGTAGCCCCGGACTAGCGGGACCTTTTAATGAGCAGTTCTTC.